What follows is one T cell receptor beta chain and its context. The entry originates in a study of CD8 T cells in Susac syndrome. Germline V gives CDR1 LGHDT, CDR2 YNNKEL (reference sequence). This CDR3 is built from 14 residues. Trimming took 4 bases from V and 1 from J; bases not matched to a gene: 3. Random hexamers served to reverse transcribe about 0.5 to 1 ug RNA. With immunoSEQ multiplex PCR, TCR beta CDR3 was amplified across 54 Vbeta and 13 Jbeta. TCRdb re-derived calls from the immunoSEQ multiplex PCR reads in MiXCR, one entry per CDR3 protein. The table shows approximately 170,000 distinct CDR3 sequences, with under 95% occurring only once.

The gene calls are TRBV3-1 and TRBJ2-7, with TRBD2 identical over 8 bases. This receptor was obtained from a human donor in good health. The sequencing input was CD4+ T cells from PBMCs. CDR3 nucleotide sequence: TGTGCCAGCAGCCGCGGACTAGCTTCCTACGAGCAGTACTTC. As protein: CASSRGLASYEQYF.